The 15 T cell receptor beta chains below all came from one sample that was sequenced in a study of blood T cell repertoires in COVID-19. The assay was immunoSEQ multiplex PCR, and TCRdb's table has in-frame clones only and misses some. The data show fewer than 350,000 clones, roughly nine tenths seen once. Sequenced input: peripheral blood. These TCRs come from a woman between 25 and 40 years old with COVID-19, enrolled during active disease.

The chain recombines TRBV2 with TRBJ2-3; D is perhaps TRBD2 (5 bases). The germline V gene encodes CDR1 SNHLY and CDR2 FYNNEI. The CDR3 sequence is 15 residues long. Trimming pared 3 bases from V and 6 bases from J, leaving 16 bases between. CDR3 in DNA: TGTGCCAGCAGTGATATAGACTACCCAAGGGATACGCAGTATTTT. It is translated as CASSDIDYPRDTQYF.

This chain connects TRBV4-1 to TRBJ2-7, with D possibly TRBD2 on 6 matching bases. Germline CDR1 is MGHRA and CDR2 is YSYEKL. The CDR3 consists of 16 residues. The V end lost 4 bases, the J end lost 7 bases, and 23 bases lay between the germline ends. CDR3 amino acids: CASSPTNPGVRMEQYF. CDR3 in DNA: TGCGCCAGCAGCCCCACGAACCCGGGGGTAAGGATGGAGCAGTACTTC.

The chain is built from TRBV11-3 and TRBJ2-2; D remains ambiguous. CDR3 size: 13 residues. The germline gives CDR1 SGHNT, CDR2 YENEEA. V was trimmed by 6 bases and J by 7 bases, leaving 12 bases between them. The CDR3 DNA reads as TGTGCCAGCAGTAAGTCCCCCGGCGGGGAGCTGTTTTTT. It codes for CASSKSPGGELFF.

V usage is TRBV18 and J usage is TRBJ2-1; D may be TRBD1 (6 bases). V was trimmed by 5 bases and J by 4 bases, leaving 21 bases between them. This CDR3 comprises 17 residues. CDR1 and CDR2 from the germline V gene are KGHSH and LQKENI. The CDR3 sequence is CASSGIQGLPEYNEQFF. The CDR3 region has the DNA TGTGCCAGCTCAGGTATACAGGGTTTACCCGAATACAATGAGCAGTTCTTC. Combining the CDR3 with reference TRBV18 and TRBJ2-1 gives the whole variable domain NAGVMQNPRHLVRRRGQEARLRCSPMKGHSHVYWYRQLPEEGLKFMVYLQKENIIDESGMPKERFSAEFPKEGPSILRIQQVVRGDSAAYFCASSGIQGLPEYNEQFFGPGTRLTVL.

CDR3 DNA sequence: TGTGCCAGCAGTCCTTACAGGGGGGGCTACACCTTC. It encodes CASSPYRGGYTF. V usage is TRBV27 and J usage is TRBJ1-2, with 8 bases that match TRBD1. This CDR3 region has 12 residues. Germline V gene data show CDR1 as MNHEY and CDR2 as SMNVEV (reference sequence). The junction had 4 bases not matched to a gene; V was cut back by 5 bases and J by 8 bases.

The chain couples TRBV2 to TRBJ1-5; 9 bases match TRBD1. CDR1 SNHLY and CDR2 FYNNEI come from the germline V gene. This CDR3 contains 13 residues. V shed 7 bases, J shed 8 bases, and the junction held 6 bases outside the gene matches. The CDR3 sequence is CASIGTGSEPQHF. CDR3 sequence (DNA): TGTGCCAGCATAGGGACAGGGAGTGAGCCCCAGCATTTT. Full variable domain (missing parts from reference TRBV2 and TRBJ1-5): EPEVTQTPSHQVTQMGQEVILRCVPISNHLYFYWYRQILGQKVEFLVSFYNNEISEKSEIFDDQFSVERPDGSNFTLKIRSTKLEDSAMYFCASIGTGSEPQHFGDGTRLSIL.

CDR3 region: CASSYSDFQPQHF. CDR3 sequence (DNA): TGTGCCAGCAGTTATTCAGACTTTCAGCCCCAGCATTTT. This chain links TRBV6-6 with TRBJ1-5; unclear D gene. CDR1 is MNHNY and CDR2 is SVGAGI in the germline V gene (reference sequence). This CDR3 comprises 13 residues. V was clipped by 3 bases and J by 6 bases, with 9 bases between them.

V gene TRBV29-1 combines with J gene TRBJ1-2; 7 positions agree with TRBD1. Looked up from germline, CDR1 is SQVTM and CDR2 is ANQGSEA. This CDR3 spans 14 amino acids. The V gene end was trimmed by 7 bases and the J gene end by 4 bases; junction bases not matched to a gene: 12. CDR3 sequence reads: CSAPGTEILYGYTF. The CDR3 nucleotides are TGCAGCGCCCCCGGGACAGAGATTCTCTATGGCTACACCTTC.

As for this clone: Other DNA variants within this sample encode the same CDR3. The chain recombines TRBV6-5 with TRBJ2-7, with a weak D call TRBD1 (5 bases). The germline CDR1 and CDR2 sequences are MNHEY and SVGAGI. V lost 5 bases to trimming and J lost 4 bases, with 6 bases between them. The CDR3 length is 11 residues. The CDR3 reads CASSRGYEQYF. In nucleotides, the CDR3 is TGTGCCAGCAGTAGGGGTTACGAGCAGTACTTC.

This sequence joins TRBV7-9 and TRBJ2-5, with D unresolved. The ends were cut back, 5 bases at V and 5 bases at J, with 18 bases in the middle. The germline V gene has CDR1 SEHNR and CDR2 FQNEAQ (reference sequence). The CDR3 extends over 15 amino acids. The CDR3 coding sequence is TGTGCCAGCAGCCCAAACCGTGTCACCGCGGAGACCCAGTACTTC. Its protein product is CASSPNRVTAETQYF.

The chain employs TRBV5-1 and TRBJ1-1; the D gene is possibly TRBD1 (6 bases). This CDR3 has 14 residues. The germline CDR1 and CDR2 sequences are SGHRS and YFSETQ. Trimming removed 5 bases at V and 1 base at J, with 12 bases between. CDR3 residues: CASRKQGKNTEAFF. The CDR3 DNA reads as TGCGCCAGCAGGAAACAGGGAAAGAACACTGAAGCTTTCTTT.

This clone has just a few counts. This chain links TRBV29-1 with TRBJ1-2; D gene unclear. This CDR3 contains 16 residues. V lost 4 bases to trimming and J lost 3 bases, with 21 bases between them. Germline V gene data show CDR1 as SQVTM and CDR2 as ANQGSEA. The CDR3: CSVAGFQNVKYYGYTF. CDR3 DNA sequence: TGCAGCGTTGCAGGATTTCAGAACGTTAAGTACTATGGCTACACCTTC.

The gene calls are TRBV19 and TRBJ2-7; 11 bases agree with TRBD1. CDR3 length equals 17 residues. V shed 0 bases, J shed 5 bases, and the junction held 9 bases outside the gene matches. Germline CDR1 LNHDA, CDR2 SQIVND (reference sequence). CDR3 coding DNA: TGTGCCAGTAGTATAGATCTTGAGGGACAGGGGGTCCACGAGCAGTACTTC. This encodes CASSIDLEGQGVHEQYF.

V and J are TRBV10-1 and TRBJ1-1; D not resolved. CDR1 WNHNN and CDR2 SYGVQD come from the germline V gene (reference sequence). There are 14 residues in the CDR3. Deletions cut 2 bases from V and 0 bases from J, with 7 bases between. This CDR3 is CASSERSMNTEAFF. CDR3 coding DNA: TGCGCCAGCAGTGAGAGGAGCATGAACACTGAAGCTTTCTTT.

This chain connects TRBV7-9 to TRBJ2-3, with D perhaps matching TRBD2 (6 bases). The CDR3 is made up of 15 amino acids. V lost 6 bases to trimming and J lost 1 base, with 14 bases between them. In germline, CDR1 is SEHNR, CDR2 FQNEAQ (reference sequence). The DNA for the CDR3 is TGTGCCAGCAGGGAAGGACTACACGGCACAGATACGCAGTATTTT. Protein product: CASREGLHGTDTQYF.